These 24 T cell receptor beta chains were all obtained from the same sample, sequenced in a study of T cell responses to AZD1222 COVID-19 vaccine. Sequenced by immunoSEQ multiplex PCR; TCRdb stores in-frame clones only, minus some. The sample holds 100,000 to 120,000 clones; roughly 88% are singletons and the top ten take under 6.5%. This specimen consisted of peripheral blood, obtained 28 days after the second AZD1222 dose. These receptors were collected from an adult who received the AZD1222 COVID-19 vaccine.

The chain links TRBV29-1 to TRBJ1-5; a weak D match, TRBD1 (6 bases). There are 14 residues in the CDR3. Germline V gene sequence: CDR1 SQVTM, CDR2 ANQGSEA. With 7 bases removed from V and 0 bases from J, the gap between germline ends came to 13 bases. Here the CDR3 DNA reads TGCAGCGCCGGGACACCGGATAGCAATCAGCCCCAGCATTTT. Its translation: CSAGTPDSNQPQHF.

V gene TRBV3-1 (or the pseudogene TRBV3-2) combines with J gene TRBJ1-2; D uncertain. Per germline, CDR1 LGHDT and CDR2 YNNKEL (reference sequence). The CDR3 runs to 14 residues. With 3 bases removed from V and 0 bases from J, the gap between germline ends came to 8 bases. CDR3 DNA sequence: TGTGCCAGCAGCCACGGACGGACTAACTATGGCTACACCTTC. Its protein product is CASSHGRTNYGYTF.

The V call is TRBV10-1, the J call TRBJ1-2; D not resolved. Germline assignment: CDR1 WNHNN and CDR2 SYGVQD (reference sequence). The CDR3 spans 13 residues. V lost 2 bases and J lost 1, with 5 bases in between. This CDR3 is CASSENSNYGYTF. DNA of the CDR3: TGCGCCAGCAGTGAGAACAGTAACTATGGCTACACCTTC.

The rearrangement joins TRBV29-1 to TRBJ1-2; TRBD1 matches at 7 bases. The CDR3 is 15 residues long. Germline CDR1 SQVTM, CDR2 ANQGSEA. V gave up 3 bases and J gave up 8 bases; unmatched junction bases: 15. The CDR3 DNA reads TGCAGCGTTGACAGACAGGGCCTTGGTGGGGAGGGCTACACCTTC. It codes for CSVDRQGLGGEGYTF.

The genes are TRBV21-1 and TRBJ1-1. TRBV21-1 is tagged as a pseudogene. The length of the CDR3 is 15 residues. DNA of the CDR3: TGTGCCAGCAGCAAAGCGCGCCTAGCGAACACTGAAGCTTTCTTT. This sequence encodes CASSKARLANTEAFF.

The chain couples TRBV5-4 to TRBJ2-1; 7 nucleotides match TRBD1. V lost 2 bases and J lost 6; bases outside the gene matches: 8. The length of the CDR3 is 15 residues. Germline V gene data show CDR1 as SGHNT and CDR2 as YYREEE (reference sequence). The CDR3 is CASSFNRGLGNEQFF. In DNA, the CDR3 is TGTGCCAGCAGCTTTAACAGGGGCTTAGGCAATGAGCAGTTCTTC.

The chain joins TRBV19 to TRBJ1-3; TRBD1 is a possible D gene (5 bases). V was cut by 1 base and J by 9 bases, with 13 bases left in between. The CDR3 sequence is 14 residues long. Germline CDR1 LNHDA, CDR2 SQIVND (reference sequence). The DNA of the CDR3 is TGTGCCAGTAGTATAGTCAAGTCGAGGGGCACCATATATTTT. Its protein product is CASSIVKSRGTIYF. Combining the CDR3 with reference TRBV19 and TRBJ1-3 gives the whole variable domain DGGITQSPKYLFRKEGQNVTLSCEQNLNHDAMYWYRQDPGQGLRLIYYSQIVNDFQKGDIAEGYSVSREKKESFPLTVTSAQKNPTAFYLCASSIVKSRGTIYFGEGSWLTVV.

The rearrangement uses TRBV11-3 and TRBJ2-7; TRBD1 matches 9 bases. The germline CDR1 and CDR2 sequences are SGHNT and YENEEA. The CDR3 is made up of 16 amino acids. With 5 bases clipped from V and 2 bases from J, the junction kept 10 bases outside the gene matches. CDR3 loop: CASSPRTGDKPYEQYF. For the CDR3, the DNA is TGTGCCAGCAGCCCCCGGACAGGGGACAAACCCTACGAGCAGTACTTC.

The chain recombines TRBV29-1 with TRBJ1-1; D uncertain. The CDR3 length is 12 residues. From germline, CDR1 is SQVTM and CDR2 ANQGSEA. The germline V and J ends were trimmed by 5 bases and 1 base, with 8 bases remaining between them. DNA of the CDR3: TGCAGCGTTAGGACGGGGAACACTGAAGCTTTCTTT. Translated, it gives CSVRTGNTEAFF.

J is TRBJ2-5 and V is TRBV6-2 or TRBV6-3; perhaps D is TRBD1 or TRBD2 (7 bases each). The germline V and J ends were trimmed by 4 bases and 4 bases, with 13 bases remaining between them. Germline V gene lookup returns CDR1 MNHEY and CDR2 SVGEGT. This CDR3 spans 14 amino acids. This CDR3 reads CASSLGGGRETQYF. CDR3 DNA: TGTGCCAGCAGTTTGGGAGGGGGCCGAGAGACCCAGTACTTC.

The chain joins TRBV15 to TRBJ1-3, with no clear D. The germline V gene has CDR1 LNHNV and CDR2 YYDKDF (reference sequence). The CDR3 runs 16 residues. V gave up 0 bases and J gave up 0 bases, with 9 bases separating them. CDR3 DNA sequence: TGTGCCACCAGCAGAGATTCACAGCTCTCTGGAAACACCATATATTTT. This encodes CATSRDSQLSGNTIYF.

J is TRBJ1-1 and V is TRBV7-2, with D unresolved. Trimming removed 4 bases from V and 1 base from J, with 7 bases in between. Germline V gene data show CDR1 as SGHTA and CDR2 as FQGNSA. The CDR3 loop spans 13 amino acids. CDR3 region: CASSSRRNTEAFF. CDR3 DNA: TGTGCCAGCAGCTCCCGACGGAACACTGAAGCTTTCTTT.

The chain employs TRBV4-1 and TRBJ2-7; tentative D call: TRBD1 (6 bases). Trimming shortened V by 2 bases and J by 4 bases, and 15 bases separated the two germline ends. There are 15 residues in the CDR3. Germline CDR1 is MGHRA and CDR2 is YSYEKL. The CDR3 DNA reads TGCGCCAGCAGCCAACCGGGACAAGGGTCATACGAGCAGTACTTC. It yields the protein CASSQPGQGSYEQYF.

The CDR3 is CASSSPDGNTEAFF. CDR3 nucleotide sequence: TGTGCCAGCAGCTCTCCAGATGGGAACACTGAAGCTTTCTTT. This sequence joins TRBV13 and TRBJ1-1; D is unresolved. V gave up 4 bases and J gave up 1 base, with 10 bases separating them. The CDR3 spans 14 residues. The germline V gene has CDR1 PRHDT and CDR2 FYEKMQ (reference sequence).

This clone was counted a single time. This chain uses TRBV7-8 with TRBJ2-2; 7 nucleotides agree with TRBD1. Germline V gene data show CDR1 as SGHVS and CDR2 as FQNEAQ. J gave up 4 bases and V 2 bases, and 7 bases lay outside the gene matches. The CDR3 has 16 amino acids. This chain's CDR3 is CASSLNTGVSTGELFF. CDR3 DNA: TGTGCCAGCAGCTTAAACACAGGGGTGAGCACCGGGGAGCTGTTTTTT.

The rearrangement links TRBV6-5 to TRBJ1-6; D is ambiguous. CDR1 MNHEY and CDR2 SVGAGI come from the germline V gene. V lost 2 bases to trimming and J lost 3 bases, with 8 bases between them. There are 15 residues in the CDR3. The CDR3 sequence: CASSYGGLYNSPLHF. Here the CDR3 DNA reads TGTGCCAGCAGTTACGGCGGACTCTATAATTCACCCCTCCACTTT.

V usage is TRBV28 and J usage is TRBJ1-2, with D uncertain. The CDR3 spans 14 residues. CDR1 MDHEN and CDR2 SYDVKM come from the germline V gene. Trimming pared 8 bases from V and 3 bases from J, leaving 16 bases between. The CDR3 bases are TGTGCCAGCCTATCCGGGGAGGCTCACTATGGCTACACCTTC. Residues: CASLSGEAHYGYTF.

In its sample, this clone was seen a few times. The V gene is TRBV5-8, the J gene TRBJ1-1, with 12 bases aligning to TRBD1. This CDR3 is 17 amino acids long. From germline, CDR1 is SGHTS and CDR2 YDEGEE. V gave up 2 bases and J gave up 0 bases; unmatched junction bases: 5. The CDR3 sequence: CASSFRDRGLMNTEAFF. CDR3 bases: TGTGCCAGCAGCTTCCGGGACAGGGGGCTTATGAACACTGAAGCTTTCTTT. The entire variable domain, with the rest obtained from reference TRBV5-8 and TRBJ1-1, is as follows: EAGVTQSPTHLIKTRGQQATLRCSPISGHTSVYWYQQALGLGLQFLLWYDEGEERNRGNFPPRFSGRQFPNYSSELNVNALELEDSALYLCASSFRDRGLMNTEAFFGQGTRLTVV.

The chain carries TRBV7-8 and TRBJ1-2; 8 positions agree with TRBD1. The germline gives CDR1 SGHVS, CDR2 FQNEAQ. The CDR3 contains 14 residues. Unmatched junction bases numbered 8, after V lost 5 bases and J lost 6 bases. The CDR3 coding sequence is TGTGCCAGCAGCACGGACAGGGAACTCCATGGCTACACCTTC. Protein sequence: CASSTDRELHGYTF.

V and J are TRBV5-6 and TRBJ2-3; 10 bases line up with TRBD2. CDR3 length: 17 residues. From germline, CDR1 is SGHDT and CDR2 YYEEEE. The V segment lost 4 bases and the J segment 2 bases; nucleotides outside the gene matches: 10. This chain's CDR3 is CASSRSLAGAFTDTQYF. The CDR3 DNA is TGTGCCAGCAGCAGGTCCCTAGCGGGGGCCTTCACAGATACGCAGTATTTT.

This clone was seen just once. This rearrangement joins TRBV20-1 to TRBJ2-5; 14 bases match TRBD2. Per germline, CDR1 DFQATT and CDR2 SNEGSKA (reference sequence). Trimming removed 3 bases from V and 4 bases from J; junction bases left unmatched: 13. This CDR3 is built from 18 residues. Written as DNA, the CDR3 is TGCAGTGCTAGTCATTCAGGGACTAGCGGGGGTAGGGGAGAGACCCAGTACTTC. Translating gives CSASHSGTSGGRGETQYF.

The V and J genes are TRBV2 and TRBJ2-1, with TRBD2 matching 8 bases. The J segment lost 0 bases and the V segment lost 3 bases, leaving 10 bases of the junction unmatched. This CDR3 comprises 18 residues. Per germline, CDR1 SNHLY and CDR2 FYNNEI. The CDR3 loop is CASSDSPSGSDSYNEQFF. For the CDR3, the DNA is TGTGCCAGCAGTGATTCTCCTAGCGGGTCCGACTCCTACAATGAGCAGTTCTTC.

CDR3 residues: CASKGGARATEAFF. CDR3 bases: TGTGCCAGCAAGGGGGGCGCGAGGGCCACTGAAGCTTTCTTT. The chain employs TRBV28 and TRBJ1-1, with a weak D call TRBD1 (6 bases). With 7 bases removed from V and 4 bases from J, the gap between germline ends came to 16 bases. The CDR3 is made up of 14 amino acids. The V gene's germline CDR1 is MDHEN and CDR2 SYDVKM.

The count of this clone is one. The genes are TRBV19 and TRBJ2-7, with 7 bases identical to TRBD2. Unmatched junction bases numbered 2, after V lost 3 bases and J lost 6 bases. The CDR3 runs to 12 residues. Germline V gene lookup returns CDR1 LNHDA and CDR2 SQIVND (reference sequence). For the CDR3, the DNA is TGTGCCAGTAGTATCGGGGGGTTCGAGCAGTACTTC. Translated: CASSIGGFEQYF.